The source of this TCR beta chain is a study of blood T cell repertoires in COVID-19. Study as a whole: COVID-19 samples, acute and convalescent, were from the United States, Italy and Spain. From T cells, B-cell-depleted T cells, or PBMCs came the material, which was cDNA or gDNA.

Deletions cut 7 bases from V and 0 bases from J, with 21 bases between. Germline-derived CDR1 and CDR2 are MDHEN and SYDVKM. The CDR3 contains 18 residues. Per the study methods: Estimation of nucleated cell counts was performed using reference gene primer amplification. Sequencing used immunoSEQ multiplex PCR; TCRdb keeps in-frame clones, though not all of them. Clone size and the V and J calls come from that table; the DNA yielded D and trimming. The sample holds approximately 96,000 clones, about 95% seen once. The chain combines TRBV28 with TRBJ2-2, with a weak D call TRBD2 (5 bases). This TCR was recovered from a human donor with active COVID-19. The donor label of this sample is uncertain. Sequenced input: peripheral blood. Written as DNA, the CDR3 is TGTGCCAGCACCCCTCGAACTTGGCGGGCCACGAACACCGGGGAGCTGTTTTTT. This gives the protein CASTPRTWRATNTGELFF.